A single sample gave rise to the 30 T cell receptor beta chains below, sequenced in a study of blood T cell repertoires in COVID-19. Data came from immunoSEQ multiplex PCR; TCRdb stores just in-frame clones and leaves some out. The sample records 30,000 to 45,000 clones, around 80% being singletons. What was sequenced was peripheral blood. These receptors all come from a man aged 55 to 69 with acute or convalescent COVID-19.

In this sample, this clone turned up once. The V call is TRBV29-1, the J call TRBJ2-4, with D uncertain. The CDR3 sequence is 13 residues long. In germline, CDR1 is SQVTM, CDR2 ANQGSEA. V was clipped by 4 bases and J by 1 base, with 8 bases between them. Here the CDR3 reads CSVVSPAKNIQYF. CDR3 DNA sequence: TGCAGCGTTGTGAGTCCCGCCAAAAACATTCAGTACTTC. The full variable domain, in which reference TRBV29-1 and TRBJ2-4 provide the parts outside the CDR3, is SAVISQKPSRDICQRGTSLTIQCQVDSQVTMMFWYRQQPGQSLTLIATANQGSEATYESGFVIDKFPISRPNLTFSTLTVSNMSPEDSSIYLCSVVSPAKNIQYFGAGTRLSVL.

The chain links TRBV19 to TRBJ2-1, with D possibly TRBD2 on 5 matching bases. The CDR3 contains 15 residues. V was cut by 7 bases and J by 0 bases, with 13 bases left in between. The germline CDR1 and CDR2 sequences are LNHDA and SQIVND (reference sequence). CDR3 in DNA: TGTGCCAGTAACGAGGGTCCTAACTCCTACAATGAGCAGTTCTTC. Translated: CASNEGPNSYNEQFF.

This sequence joins TRBV6-6 and TRBJ2-4, with D perhaps matching TRBD2 (6 bases). The length of the CDR3 is 16 residues. The germline V gene encodes CDR1 MNHNY and CDR2 SVGAGI (reference sequence). The V gene lost 0 bases and the J gene lost 6 bases, with 15 bases spanning the gap. Here the CDR3 DNA reads TGTGCCAGCAGTTACTCGGAGGGCAGGGAGCCAAACATTCAGTACTTC. Translating gives CASSYSEGREPNIQYF.

This clone has more than one count but fewer than ten. The J gene is TRBJ2-4, the V gene TRBV11-3; D gene unclear. Germline V lookup: CDR1 SGHNT, CDR2 YENEEA. This CDR3 contains 14 residues. Trimming left V 2 bases short and J 2 bases short, with 7 bases between. The CDR3 nucleotides read TGTGCCAGCAGCTTAATGAGGACCAAAAACATTCAGTACTTC. Translated: CASSLMRTKNIQYF.

The chain links TRBV7-9 to TRBJ2-7; 9 bases are shared with TRBD2. The CDR3 totals 19 residues. The trim removed 5 bases at V and 2 bases at J, leaving 19 bases unmatched. Looked up from germline, CDR1 is SEHNR and CDR2 is FQNEAQ (reference sequence). In nucleotides, the CDR3 is TGTGCCAGCAGCCCCCGCCAGGGGAGAGCGGGAGGTCCAACCTACGAGCAGTACTTC. Translated, it gives CASSPRQGRAGGPTYEQYF. The full variable domain, in which reference TRBV7-9 and TRBJ2-7 provide the parts outside the CDR3, is DTGVSQNPRHKITKRGQNVTFRCDPISEHNRLYWYRQTLGQGPEFLTYFQNEAQLEKSRLLSDRFSAERPKGSFSTLEIQRTEQGDSAMYLCASSPRQGRAGGPTYEQYFGPGTRLTVT.

The V and J genes are TRBV1 and TRBJ2-2; the tabulated D call, TRBD2, remains unverified against the DNA. TRBV1 has pseudogene status. The CDR3 loop spans 16 amino acids. The DNA for the CDR3 is TGCACCAGGGTGGGGCTAGCGGGAGAGGGTACCGGGGAGCTGTTTTTT. This gives the protein CTRVGLAGEGTGELFF.

The chain couples TRBV24-1 to TRBJ2-2; D perhaps matches TRBD2 (7 bases). The germline gives CDR1 KGHDR, CDR2 SFDVKD. Trimming removed 5 bases from V and 6 bases from J, with 15 bases in between. The CDR3 contains 15 residues. In nucleotides, the CDR3 is TGTGCCACCAGTGGCGGGGGCTGGTTGTCCGGGGAGCTGTTTTTT. This codes for CATSGGGWLSGELFF.

The V call is TRBV6-5, the J call TRBJ1-6; no reliable D call. Germline CDR1 reads MNHEY; CDR2 reads SVGAGI. Trimming stripped 6 bases from V and 2 bases from J, with 5 bases between. The CDR3 is 13 amino acids. The CDR3 region is CASSSAYNSPLHF. CDR3 sequence (DNA): TGTGCCAGCAGCTCGGCCTATAATTCACCCCTCCACTTT.

As concerns this clone: The junction does not match germline at one end; this may be a read error. This chain links TRBV3-1 (or the pseudogene TRBV3-2) with TRBJ2-7, with TRBD1 matching 11 bases. CDR1 is LGHDT and CDR2 is YNNKEL in the germline V gene (reference sequence). This CDR3 has 16 residues. The CDR3, as DNA: TGTGCCAGCAGCCAAGGATCCGGGACAGGGGGTTTCAACATCAACTTC. As protein: CASSQGSGTGGFNINF.

This clone was counted between two and nine times. The CDR3 DNA reads TGTGCCAGTAGTATAGCCCGACAGCACAATCAGCCCCAGCATTTT. Its protein is CASSIARQHNQPQHF. V usage is TRBV19 and J usage is TRBJ1-5; the D gene is possibly TRBD1 (5 bases). V was shortened by 1 base and J by 3 bases, with 10 bases between the two germline ends. Looked up from germline, CDR1 is LNHDA and CDR2 is SQIVND (reference sequence). This CDR3 region has 15 residues.

The V call is TRBV20-1, the J call TRBJ2-1; D is unresolved. CDR1 and CDR2 from the germline V gene are DFQATT and SNEGSKA (reference sequence). Trimming removed 4 bases from V and 4 bases from J, with 8 bases in between. The CDR3 covers 12 residues. CDR3 amino acids: CSANDNYNEQFF. CDR3 coding DNA: TGCAGTGCTAATGATAATTACAATGAGCAGTTCTTC.

The chain's CDR3 is CASSRWASGRQETQYF. Written as DNA, the CDR3 is TGTGCCAGCAGCCGGTGGGCTAGCGGGAGACAAGAGACCCAGTACTTC. The gene calls are TRBV7-8 and TRBJ2-5; 10 bases line up with TRBD2. CDR3 size: 16 residues. Germline trimming cut 5 bases from V and 2 bases from J; bases unmatched to any gene: 8. Germline assignment: CDR1 SGHVS and CDR2 FQNEAQ.

This clone was observed a few times. The V and J genes are TRBV5-1 and TRBJ2-7; D remains unclear. V lost 7 bases and J lost 5, with 10 bases in between. CDR1 is SGHRS and CDR2 is YFSETQ in the germline V gene. CDR3 length: 11 amino acids. CDR3 in amino acids: CASSLLDEQYF. The CDR3 nucleotides are TGCGCCAGCTCCCTCCTAGACGAGCAGTACTTC.

This chain's CDR3 is CASSAGWGNTEAFF. DNA for the CDR3: TGTGCCAGCAGCGCGGGTTGGGGTAACACTGAAGCTTTCTTT. The chain combines TRBV5-6 with TRBJ1-1, with D uncertain. V lost 4 bases and J lost 2, with 12 bases in between. Germline V CDR1 and CDR2: SGHDT, YYEEEE. CDR3 size: 14 residues.

The chain uses TRBV5-1 and TRBJ2-3; possibly TRBD2 for D (6 bases). Germline V gene data show CDR1 as SGHRS and CDR2 as YFSETQ. V dropped 0 bases and J dropped 1 base, with 9 bases sitting between them. CDR3 size: 15 residues. The CDR3 region has the DNA TGCGCCAGCAGCTTGGAGGGAGGAGGCACAGATACGCAGTATTTT. This codes for CASSLEGGGTDTQYF.

The chain joins TRBV2 to TRBJ1-2, with D uncertain. Germline V CDR1 and CDR2: SNHLY, FYNNEI. The germline V and J ends were trimmed by 4 bases and 4 bases, with 10 bases remaining between them. CDR3 length equals 13 residues. The CDR3 DNA reads TGTGCCAGCAGTGCCGAGGGATCCTATGGCTACACCTTC. This codes for CASSAEGSYGYTF.

This clone has only a few counts. V is TRBV28 and J is TRBJ1-5; 9 nucleotides align to TRBD1. The CDR3 has 15 residues. V lost 5 bases, J lost 6 bases, and 8 bases stayed unmatched. Per germline, CDR1 MDHEN and CDR2 SYDVKM. The CDR3 loop reads CASSTLTGGGQPQHF. DNA of the CDR3: TGTGCCAGCAGTACGTTAACAGGGGGCGGTCAGCCCCAGCATTTT. Complete variable domain (other parts from reference TRBV28 and TRBJ1-5): DVKVTQSSRYLVKRTGEKVFLECVQDMDHENMFWYRQDPGLGLRLIYFSYDVKMKEKGDIPEGYSVSREKKERFSLILESASTNQTSMYLCASSTLTGGGQPQHFGDGTRLSIL.

The rearrangement uses TRBV11-3 and TRBJ2-3; D is perhaps TRBD2 (6 bases). The V end was cut by 8 bases, the J end by 3 bases, with 15 bases between. The CDR3 is 14 residues long. The germline V gene has CDR1 SGHNT and CDR2 YENEEA. CDR3 region: CASGAGKGTDTQYF. The CDR3 nucleotides are TGTGCCAGCGGGGCGGGAAAGGGGACAGATACGCAGTATTTT.

This clone was seen a few times. The junction does not match germline at one end; this may be a read error. The chain employs TRBV11-2 and TRBJ2-2, with TRBD2 as a possible D gene (5 bases). The germline V gene encodes CDR1 SGHAT and CDR2 FQNNGV. The CDR3 has 14 residues. The CDR3 DNA is TGTGCCAGCAGTTTAGTAGCGCTCACCGGGGAGCTGTTTTTT. Protein: CASSLVALTGELFF.

This clone was seen a few times. The chain joins TRBV5-1 to TRBJ1-1, with D perhaps TRBD1 (5 bases). The germline gives CDR1 SGHRS, CDR2 YFSETQ. CDR3 length equals 16 residues. Trimming shortened V by 5 bases and J by 0 bases, and 17 bases separated the two germline ends. In nucleotides, the CDR3 is TGCGCCAGCAGTTTAGCAGGGAACGCTCTGAACACTGAAGCTTTCTTT. It translates to CASSLAGNALNTEAFF.

V and J are TRBV4-1 and TRBJ1-4; 11 bases line up with TRBD1. The V gene's germline CDR1 is MGHRA and CDR2 YSYEKL. J gave up 3 bases and V 8 bases, and 11 bases lay outside the gene matches. The length of the CDR3 is 17 residues. In nucleotides, the CDR3 is TGCGCCAGCGGACCCCCCGGACAGGGGGCGGCTAATGAAAAACTGTTTTTT. Encoded protein: CASGPPGQGAANEKLFF.

The chain uses TRBV4-1 and TRBJ1-4; TRBD1 matches at 7 bases. The CDR3 consists of 15 residues. V shed 0 bases and J 4 bases; nucleotides not matched to a gene: 2. The V gene's germline CDR1 is MGHRA and CDR2 YSYEKL. In DNA, the CDR3 is TGCGCCAGCAGCCAAGATGGGACAGTTAATGAAAAACTGTTTTTT. This translates into CASSQDGTVNEKLFF.

This chain joins TRBV7-9 and TRBJ2-2, with D possibly TRBD2 on 6 matching bases. CDR1 and CDR2 (germline): SEHNR, FQNEAQ (reference sequence). This CDR3 comprises 17 residues. V was shortened by 0 bases and J by 4 bases, with 15 bases between the two germline ends. Here the CDR3 reads CASSLAPSLAPTGELFF. The CDR3 DNA reads as TGTGCCAGCAGCTTAGCGCCTTCCCTAGCGCCCACCGGGGAGCTGTTTTTT.

This clone came up a few times. The chain combines TRBV7-9 with TRBJ2-5; TRBD2 matches 10 bases. Trimming removed 3 bases from V and 4 bases from J; junction bases left unmatched: 11. The CDR3 extends over 17 amino acids. CDR1 SEHNR and CDR2 FQNEAQ come from the germline V gene (reference sequence). The CDR3 region is CASSFGGLAGVGETQYF. The CDR3 nucleotides are TGTGCCAGCAGCTTTGGAGGGCTAGCGGGAGTGGGAGAGACCCAGTACTTC.

This clone turned up a few times. J is TRBJ2-5 and V is TRBV5-4; weak D call: TRBD2 (6 bases). The CDR3 length is 14 residues. The V end lost 5 bases, the J end lost 2 bases, and 13 bases lay between the germline ends. Germline V gene lookup returns CDR1 SGHNT and CDR2 YYREEE (reference sequence). CDR3 residues: CASRSGTAQETQYF. The CDR3 bases are TGTGCCAGCAGGTCTGGGACTGCTCAAGAGACCCAGTACTTC.

This chain joins TRBV27 and TRBJ2-1; D is unresolved. The CDR3 covers 11 residues. From germline, CDR1 is MNHEY and CDR2 SMNVEV (reference sequence). V was trimmed by 5 bases and J by 8 bases, leaving 7 bases between them. CDR3 nucleotide sequence: TGTGCCAGCAGTAGGAGCGATGAGCAGTTCTTC. It specifies CASSRSDEQFF.

The chain carries TRBV27 and TRBJ1-1; D might be TRBD1 (6 bases). The length of the CDR3 is 14 residues. Trimming removed 2 bases from V and 4 bases from J, with 11 bases in between. CDR1 and CDR2 from the germline V gene are MNHEY and SMNVEV (reference sequence). CDR3 DNA sequence: TGTGCCAGCAGTTTAGGGGGCGCGGTCACTGAAGCTTTCTTT. Its translation: CASSLGGAVTEAFF.

The gene calls are TRBV5-1 and TRBJ2-6, with a weak D call TRBD1 (5 bases). Trimming removed 4 bases from V and 1 base from J, with 15 bases in between. The CDR3 extends over 17 amino acids. Germline loops: CDR1 SGHRS, CDR2 YFSETQ. CDR3 DNA sequence: TGCGCCAGCAGCCCCCAGGGCATGAATTCTGGGGCCAACGTCCTGACTTTC. This sequence encodes CASSPQGMNSGANVLTF.

V is TRBV19 and J is TRBJ1-5; 7 bases are a match to TRBD1. Trimming removed 6 bases from V and 7 bases from J; junction bases left unmatched: 12. This CDR3 contains 15 residues. The germline CDR1 and CDR2 sequences are LNHDA and SQIVND (reference sequence). The CDR3: CASSPARGKWQPQHF. The DNA for the CDR3 is TGTGCCAGTAGCCCGGCCAGGGGGAAATGGCAGCCCCAGCATTTT.

J is TRBJ2-7 and V is TRBV15; no clear D gene. Trimming pared 5 bases from V and 2 bases from J, leaving 10 bases between. The CDR3 totals 13 residues. Looked up from germline, CDR1 is LNHNV and CDR2 is YYDKDF (reference sequence). CDR3 residues: CATSPNSPYEQYF. The DNA for the CDR3 is TGTGCCACCAGCCCAAACAGCCCCTACGAGCAGTACTTC.